This paragraph covers one T cell receptor (beta chain) sequence. Its antigen is currently unknown. Described time point: baseline, week 1 (first vaccination visit). Described treatment: pre-vaccination baseline after standard-of-care therapy. The astrocytomas were IDH1-mutant, ATRX-negative, and WHO grade 3 or 4. The data derive from a study of a mutant IDH1 vaccine in newly diagnosed glioma. Turning to the study itself: Treated individuals were around 60% male and about 38% female, averaging about 40 years of age. Study conclusions and caveats: Across multiple MHC alleles, 90% to 95% of patients had vaccine-induced responses.

The repertoire was sequenced with immunoSEQ multiplex PCR; TCRdb's copy has only in-frame clones and lacks some. The sample shows about 67,000 clones, 80% to 90% of them seen only once. Germline CDR1 reads GTSNPN; CDR2 reads SVGIG (reference sequence). The CDR3 runs to 15 residues. Trimming shortened V by 0 bases and J by 5 bases, and 13 bases separated the two germline ends. The starting material was peripheral blood mononuclear cells (PBMCs), obtained from a glioma patient treated with radiotherapy, temozolomide or both. The sequence was collected from a woman aged 18-29 years with glioma. Some clones in this sample may be carry-over from other donors' samples. The chain combines TRBV30 with TRBJ2-2; maybe TRBD2 (6 bases). CDR3 nucleotides: TGTGCCTGGAGTGTAATGGGAGGAGGGACCGGGGAGCTGTTTTTT. Protein sequence: CAWSVMGGGTGELFF.